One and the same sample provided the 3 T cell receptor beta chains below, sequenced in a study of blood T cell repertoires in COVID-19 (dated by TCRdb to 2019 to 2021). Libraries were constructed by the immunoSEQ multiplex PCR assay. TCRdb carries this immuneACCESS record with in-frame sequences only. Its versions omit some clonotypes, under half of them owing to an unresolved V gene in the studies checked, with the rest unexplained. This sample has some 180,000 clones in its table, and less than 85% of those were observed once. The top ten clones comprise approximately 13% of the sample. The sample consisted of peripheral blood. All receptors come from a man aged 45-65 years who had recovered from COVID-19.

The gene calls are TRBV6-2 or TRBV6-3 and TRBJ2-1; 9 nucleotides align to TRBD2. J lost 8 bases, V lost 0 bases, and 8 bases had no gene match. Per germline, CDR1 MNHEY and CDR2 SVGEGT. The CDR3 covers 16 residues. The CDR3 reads CASSYSTAGGLDEQFF. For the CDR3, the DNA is TGTGCCAGCAGTTACTCGACAGCGGGAGGTCTGGATGAGCAGTTCTTC.

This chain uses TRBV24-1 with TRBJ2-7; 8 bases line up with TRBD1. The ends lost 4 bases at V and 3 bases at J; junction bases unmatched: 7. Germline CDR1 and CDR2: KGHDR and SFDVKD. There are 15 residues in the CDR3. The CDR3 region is CATSDAGQDIYEQYF. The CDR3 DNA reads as TGTGCCACCAGTGACGCGGGACAGGACATCTACGAGCAGTACTTC.

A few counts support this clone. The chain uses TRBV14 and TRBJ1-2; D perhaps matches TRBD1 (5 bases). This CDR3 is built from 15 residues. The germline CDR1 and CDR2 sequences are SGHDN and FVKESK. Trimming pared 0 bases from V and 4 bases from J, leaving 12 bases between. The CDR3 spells CASSQDSGSSYGYTF. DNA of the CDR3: TGTGCCAGCAGCCAAGATTCAGGGTCGAGCTATGGCTACACCTTC.